This entry is about one T cell receptor (beta chain). As yet, its antigen is unknown. The junction departs from germline at one end; a sequencing error may be responsible. PCR employed 60 Vbeta and 13 Jbeta primers. Data came from immunoSEQ multiplex PCR; TCRdb stores just in-frame clones and leaves some out. The table shows more than 100,000 clones, with roughly 70% occurring only once. The sample is drawn from a study of cytomegalovirus exposure and HLA in healthy donors. Whole-study context: Approximately 85 million unique TCRs from HLA-typed donors were held in an early release of data. Whole-study results and caveats: Several of the most significant clusters appeared, in a later analysis, to be linked to common viral pathogens. About 87% or about 30% of the time was how often most TCR beta V segments were productive, according to an earlier analysis.

This CDR3 is built from 17 residues. The germline V gene encodes CDR1 LNHDA and CDR2 SQIVND (reference sequence). The source is a woman aged 50 to 60 in good health and CMV-seronegative. V is TRBV19 and J is TRBJ1-6; D not resolved. The sequencing sample was made of PBMCs. The CDR3 here is CATKKDPNGRRNSPPHF. The CDR3 DNA follows: TGTGCCACAAAGAAAGACCCGAATGGGCGAAGGAATTCACCCCCCCACTTT.